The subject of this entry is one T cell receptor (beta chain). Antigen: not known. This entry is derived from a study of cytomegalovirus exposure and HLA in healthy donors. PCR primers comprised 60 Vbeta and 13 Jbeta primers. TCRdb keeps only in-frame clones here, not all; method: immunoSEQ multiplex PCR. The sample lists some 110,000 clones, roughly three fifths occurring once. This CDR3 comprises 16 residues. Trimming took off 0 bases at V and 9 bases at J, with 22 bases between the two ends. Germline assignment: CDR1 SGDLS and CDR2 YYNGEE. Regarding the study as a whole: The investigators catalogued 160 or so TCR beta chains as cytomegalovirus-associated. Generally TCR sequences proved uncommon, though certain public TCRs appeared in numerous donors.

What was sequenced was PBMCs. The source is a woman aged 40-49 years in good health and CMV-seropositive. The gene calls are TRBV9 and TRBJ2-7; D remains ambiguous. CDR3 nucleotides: TGTGCCAGCAGCGTAGACCCCACTTTAAGCTCAGGTGGGCAGTACTTC. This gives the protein CASSVDPTLSSGGQYF. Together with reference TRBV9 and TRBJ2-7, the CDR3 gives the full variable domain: DSGVTQTPKHLITATGQRVTLRCSPRSGDLSVYWYQQSLDQGLQFLIQYYNGEERAKGNILERFSAQQFPDLHSELNLSSLELGDSALYFCASSVDPTLSSGGQYFGPGTRLTVT.